This T cell receptor (beta chain) was captured in a study of OX40 agonist ivuxolimab in advanced cancers. Looking at the study overall: Patients received ivuxolimab, an intravenous treatment, every 2 weeks at 0.01 to 10 mg/kg. The study's findings and limits: Several nonresponders also turned out to have low normalized T-cell clonal expansion. Some of the lowest clonal expansion was seen in partial responders at 0.1-3.0 mg/kg. Average numbers of expanded clones were greater in CD8+ T cells than in CD4+.

The V gene end was trimmed by 2 bases and the J gene end by 5 bases; junction bases not matched to a gene: 11. The CDR3 is made up of 17 amino acids. Germline loops: CDR1 GTSNPN, CDR2 SVGIG (reference sequence). Clones were read by immunoSEQ multiplex PCR, and TCRdb kept only the in-frame ones, dropping some. The data show tens of thousands of clones, with about 85% seen just once and 3.1% held by the top ten. Of note for this clone: Its antigen is unidentified.

The sequence was collected from an adult with an advanced solid tumor such as melanoma, head and neck, liver or kidney cancer. J is TRBJ2-1 and V is TRBV30, with 11 bases that match TRBD2. The specimen was CD4+ or CD8+ T cells sorted from blood, collected in a trial of the OX40 agonist ivuxolimab. In DNA, the CDR3 is TGTGCCTGGAGTCCTAGCGGGGGGACCACTCCTAACAATGAGCAGTTCTTC. Its protein is CAWSPSGGTTPNNEQFF.